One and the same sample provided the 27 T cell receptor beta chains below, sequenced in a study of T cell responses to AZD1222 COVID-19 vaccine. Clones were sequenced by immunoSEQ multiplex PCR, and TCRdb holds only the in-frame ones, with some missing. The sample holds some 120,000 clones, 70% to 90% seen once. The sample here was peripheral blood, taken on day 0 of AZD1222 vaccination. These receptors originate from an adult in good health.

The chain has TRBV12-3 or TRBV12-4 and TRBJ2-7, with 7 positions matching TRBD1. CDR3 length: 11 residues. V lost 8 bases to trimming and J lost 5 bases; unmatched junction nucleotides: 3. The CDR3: CASVRGNEQYF. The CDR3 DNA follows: TGTGCCAGCGTCAGGGGGAACGAGCAGTACTTC.

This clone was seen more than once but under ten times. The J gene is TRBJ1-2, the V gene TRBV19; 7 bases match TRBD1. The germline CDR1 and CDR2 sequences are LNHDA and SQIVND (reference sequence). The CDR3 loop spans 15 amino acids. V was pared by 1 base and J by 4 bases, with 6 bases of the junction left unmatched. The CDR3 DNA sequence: TGTGCCAGTAGTATAGGAGGCAGGGGGTTCTATGGCTACACCTTC. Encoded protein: CASSIGGRGFYGYTF.

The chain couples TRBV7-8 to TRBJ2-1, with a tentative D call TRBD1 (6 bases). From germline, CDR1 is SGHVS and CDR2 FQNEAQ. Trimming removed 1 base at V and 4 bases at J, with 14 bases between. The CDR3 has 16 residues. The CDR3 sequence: CASSLGGGEVYNEQFF. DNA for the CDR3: TGTGCCAGCAGCTTAGGTGGGGGCGAGGTATACAATGAGCAGTTCTTC.

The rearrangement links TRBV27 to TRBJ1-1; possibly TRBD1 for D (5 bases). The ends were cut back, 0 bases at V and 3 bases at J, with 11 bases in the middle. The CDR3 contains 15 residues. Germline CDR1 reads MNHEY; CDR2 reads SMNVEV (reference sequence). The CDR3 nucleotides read TGTGCCAGCAGTTTATCTGGGGGGATTCACACTGAAGCTTTCTTT. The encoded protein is CASSLSGGIHTEAFF.

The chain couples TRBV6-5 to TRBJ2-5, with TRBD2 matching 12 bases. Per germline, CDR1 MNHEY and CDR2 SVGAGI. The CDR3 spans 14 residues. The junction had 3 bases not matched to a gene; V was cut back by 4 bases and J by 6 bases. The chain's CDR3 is CASSWTSGVKTQYF. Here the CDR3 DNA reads TGTGCCAGCAGTTGGACTAGCGGGGTAAAGACCCAGTACTTC.

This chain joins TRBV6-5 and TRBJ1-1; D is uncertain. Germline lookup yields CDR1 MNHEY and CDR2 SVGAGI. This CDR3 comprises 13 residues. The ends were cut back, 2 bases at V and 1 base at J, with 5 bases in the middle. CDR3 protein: CASSYRSNTEAFF. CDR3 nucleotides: TGTGCCAGCAGTTACAGGTCGAACACTGAAGCTTTCTTT.

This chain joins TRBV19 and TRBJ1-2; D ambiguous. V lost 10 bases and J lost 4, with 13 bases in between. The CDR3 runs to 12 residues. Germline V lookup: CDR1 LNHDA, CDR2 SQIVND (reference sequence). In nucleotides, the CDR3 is TGTGCCACCTTGACGGGATCCTATGGCTACACCTTC. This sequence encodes CATLTGSYGYTF.

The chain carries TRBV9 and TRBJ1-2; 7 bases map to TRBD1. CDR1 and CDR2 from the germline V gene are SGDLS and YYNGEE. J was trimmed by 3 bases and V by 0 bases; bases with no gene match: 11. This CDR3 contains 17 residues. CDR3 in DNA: TGTGCCAGCAGCGTAGGCCCCGGTGTAGGGGGCGACTATGGCTACACCTTC. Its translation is CASSVGPGVGGDYGYTF. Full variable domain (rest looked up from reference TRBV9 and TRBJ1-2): DSGVTQTPKHLITATGQRVTLRCSPRSGDLSVYWYQQSLDQGLQFLIQYYNGEERAKGNILERFSAQQFPDLHSELNLSSLELGDSALYFCASSVGPGVGGDYGYTFGSGTRLTVV.

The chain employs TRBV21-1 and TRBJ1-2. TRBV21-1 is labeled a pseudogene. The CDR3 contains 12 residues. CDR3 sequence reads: CASSKATPTYTF. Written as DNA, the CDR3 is TGTGCCAGCAGCAAAGCGACTCCAACCTACACCTTC.

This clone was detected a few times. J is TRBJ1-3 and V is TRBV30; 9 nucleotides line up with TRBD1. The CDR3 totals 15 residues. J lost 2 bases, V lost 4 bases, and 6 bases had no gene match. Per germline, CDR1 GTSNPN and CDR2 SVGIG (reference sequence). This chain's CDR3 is CAWMLGQGAGNTIYF. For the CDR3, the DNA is TGTGCCTGGATGTTGGGACAGGGAGCTGGAAACACCATATATTTT.

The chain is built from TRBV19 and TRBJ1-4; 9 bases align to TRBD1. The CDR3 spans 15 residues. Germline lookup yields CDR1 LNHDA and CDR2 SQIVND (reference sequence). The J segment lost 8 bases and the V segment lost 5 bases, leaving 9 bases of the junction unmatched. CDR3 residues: CASSFRTGAAEKLFF. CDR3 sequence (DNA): TGTGCCAGTAGTTTCCGGACAGGGGCGGCGGAAAAACTGTTTTTT.

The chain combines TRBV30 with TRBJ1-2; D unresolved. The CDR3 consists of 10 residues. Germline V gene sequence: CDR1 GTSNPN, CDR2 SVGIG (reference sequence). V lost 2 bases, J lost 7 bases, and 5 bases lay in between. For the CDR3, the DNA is TGTGCCTGGAGTCCTGGTGGCTACACCTTC. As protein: CAWSPGGYTF.

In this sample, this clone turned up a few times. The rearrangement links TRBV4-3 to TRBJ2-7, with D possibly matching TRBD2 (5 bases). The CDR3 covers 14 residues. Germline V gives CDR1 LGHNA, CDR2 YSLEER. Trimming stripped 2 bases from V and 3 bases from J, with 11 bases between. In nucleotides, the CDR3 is TGCGCCAGCAGCCAACAAACACTAGACTACGAGCAGTACTTC. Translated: CASSQQTLDYEQYF.

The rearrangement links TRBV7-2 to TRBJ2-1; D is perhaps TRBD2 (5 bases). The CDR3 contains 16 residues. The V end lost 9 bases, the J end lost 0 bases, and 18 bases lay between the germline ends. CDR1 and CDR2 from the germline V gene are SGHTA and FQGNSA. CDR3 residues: CASLEASSFSYNEQFF. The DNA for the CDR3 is TGTGCCAGTCTCGAGGCTAGCTCCTTCTCCTACAATGAGCAGTTCTTC.

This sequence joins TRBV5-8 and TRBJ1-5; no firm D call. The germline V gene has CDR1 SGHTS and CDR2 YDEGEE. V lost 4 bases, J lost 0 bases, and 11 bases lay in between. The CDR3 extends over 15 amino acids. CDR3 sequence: CASSQQRNSNQPQHF. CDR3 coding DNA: TGTGCCAGCAGCCAGCAGAGGAATAGCAATCAGCCCCAGCATTTT.

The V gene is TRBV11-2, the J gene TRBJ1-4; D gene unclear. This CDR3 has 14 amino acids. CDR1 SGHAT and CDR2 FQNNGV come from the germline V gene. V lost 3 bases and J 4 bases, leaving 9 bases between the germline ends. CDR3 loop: CASSFVPINEKLFF. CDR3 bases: TGTGCCAGCAGCTTTGTCCCAATTAATGAAAAACTGTTTTTT.

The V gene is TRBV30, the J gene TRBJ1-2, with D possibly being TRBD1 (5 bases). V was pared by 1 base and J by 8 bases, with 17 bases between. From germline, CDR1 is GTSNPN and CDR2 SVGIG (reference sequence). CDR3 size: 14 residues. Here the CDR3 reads CAWSAGNRFPGYTF. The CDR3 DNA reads TGTGCCTGGAGTGCAGGGAATCGGTTCCCGGGCTACACCTTC.

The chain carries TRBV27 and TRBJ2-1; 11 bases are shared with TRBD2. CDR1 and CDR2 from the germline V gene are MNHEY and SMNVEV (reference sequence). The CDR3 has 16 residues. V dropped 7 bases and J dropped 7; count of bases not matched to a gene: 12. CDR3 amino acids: CASTPTRLAGGNEQFF. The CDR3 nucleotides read TGTGCCAGCACCCCCACGCGTCTAGCGGGAGGTAATGAGCAGTTCTTC.

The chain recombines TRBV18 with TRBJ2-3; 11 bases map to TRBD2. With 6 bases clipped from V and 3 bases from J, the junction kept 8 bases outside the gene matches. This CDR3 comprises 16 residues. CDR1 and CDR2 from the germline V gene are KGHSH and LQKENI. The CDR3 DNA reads TGTGCCAGCTCCCCGGTTATAGCGGGAGGGACAGATACGCAGTATTTT. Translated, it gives CASSPVIAGGTDTQYF. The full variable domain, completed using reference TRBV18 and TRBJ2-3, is NAGVMQNPRHLVRRRGQEARLRCSPMKGHSHVYWYRQLPEEGLKFMVYLQKENIIDESGMPKERFSAEFPKEGPSILRIQQVVRGDSAAYFCASSPVIAGGTDTQYFGPGTRLTVL.

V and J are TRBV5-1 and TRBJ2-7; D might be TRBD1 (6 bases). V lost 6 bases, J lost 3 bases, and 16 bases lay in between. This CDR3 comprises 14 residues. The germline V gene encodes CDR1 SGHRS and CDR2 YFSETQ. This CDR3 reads CASTARQGIYEQYF. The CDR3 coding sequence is TGCGCCAGCACCGCTCGGCAGGGGATCTACGAGCAGTACTTC.

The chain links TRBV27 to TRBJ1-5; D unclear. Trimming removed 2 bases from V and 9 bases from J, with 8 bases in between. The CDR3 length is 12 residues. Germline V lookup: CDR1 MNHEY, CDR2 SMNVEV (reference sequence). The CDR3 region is CASSLNGRPQHF. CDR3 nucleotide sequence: TGTGCCAGCAGTTTAAACGGTCGGCCCCAGCATTTT.

CDR3 amino acids: CASSLVGGPNEKLFF. In DNA, the CDR3 is TGCGCCAGCAGCTTGGTAGGAGGTCCCAATGAAAAACTGTTTTTT. The rearrangement uses TRBV5-1 and TRBJ1-4; D gene ambiguous. The CDR3 consists of 15 residues. The ends were cut back, 0 bases at V and 5 bases at J, with 11 bases in the middle. Germline values: CDR1 SGHRS, CDR2 YFSETQ. The whole variable domain, filled in from reference TRBV5-1 and TRBJ1-4, reads KAGVTQTPRYLIKTRGQQVTLSCSPISGHRSVSWYQQTPGQGLQFLFEYFSETQRNKGNFPGRFSGRQFSNSRSEMNVSTLELGDSALYLCASSLVGGPNEKLFFGSGTQLSVL.

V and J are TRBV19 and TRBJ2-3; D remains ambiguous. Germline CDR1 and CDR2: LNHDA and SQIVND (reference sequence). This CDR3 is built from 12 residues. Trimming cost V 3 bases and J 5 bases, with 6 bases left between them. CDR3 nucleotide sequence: TGTGCCAGTAGTATTATAGGAGATACGCAGTATTTT. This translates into CASSIIGDTQYF.

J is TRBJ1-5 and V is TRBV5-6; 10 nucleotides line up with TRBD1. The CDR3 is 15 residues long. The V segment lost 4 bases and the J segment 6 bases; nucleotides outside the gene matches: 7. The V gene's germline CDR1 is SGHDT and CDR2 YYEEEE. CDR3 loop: CASSLDRGRGQPQHF. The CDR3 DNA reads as TGTGCCAGCAGCCTCGACAGGGGGCGAGGTCAGCCCCAGCATTTT.

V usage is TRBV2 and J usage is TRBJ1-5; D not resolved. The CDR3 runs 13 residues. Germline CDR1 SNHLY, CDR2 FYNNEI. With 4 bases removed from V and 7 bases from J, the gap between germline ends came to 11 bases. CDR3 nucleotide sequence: TGTGCCAGCAGTGCAAGGTCGATACAGCCCCAGCATTTT. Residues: CASSARSIQPQHF.

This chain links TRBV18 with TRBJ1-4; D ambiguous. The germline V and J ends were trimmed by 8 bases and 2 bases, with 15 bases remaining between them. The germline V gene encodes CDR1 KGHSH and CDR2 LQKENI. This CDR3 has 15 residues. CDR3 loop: CASRWAGGTNEKLFF. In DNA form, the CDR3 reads TGTGCCAGCCGGTGGGCCGGTGGGACTAATGAAAAACTGTTTTTT.

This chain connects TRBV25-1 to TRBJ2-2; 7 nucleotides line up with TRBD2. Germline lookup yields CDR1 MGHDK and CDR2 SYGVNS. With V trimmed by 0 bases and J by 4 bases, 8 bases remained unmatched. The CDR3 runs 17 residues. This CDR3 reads CASSEYIGTGGTGELFF. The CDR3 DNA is TGTGCCAGCAGTGAATATATCGGGACGGGGGGCACCGGGGAGCTGTTTTTT.